This T cell receptor (beta chain) is from a study of T-cell memory formation after mild COVID-19. Study-wide context: Clusters of TCRs were largely donor specific. Regarding the study as a whole: CD4+ contracting clones were mainly CM and EM; CD8+ ones, EMRA. Clones shrinking between day 15 and 85 showed a balanced CD4/CD8 split, and those that grew later tilted toward CD4+.

This clonotype was recorded a few times. Its antigen remains unidentified. CDR3 length: 12 residues. CDR1 is SQVTM, CDR2 ANQGSEA, per germline. Unmatched junction bases numbered 3, after V lost 6 bases and J lost 4 bases. TCR alpha and TCR beta cDNA libraries carrying sample barcodes and UMIs came from 5'RACE with constant-segment primers. MiXCR was run by TCRdb on the 5' RACE reads, yielding one entry per CDR3 protein. This table holds roughly 240,000 distinct CDR3 sequences, 15% to 20% found once. This receptor was obtained from a man aged 18 to 29 who had mild COVID-19 (a few samples of this study predate the infection). Cell type and time point are not known. The chain combines TRBV29-1 with TRBJ1-1, with 9 nucleotides matching TRBD1. What was sequenced was PBMCs or a T cell subset sorted from them (not recorded which). In DNA, the CDR3 is TGCAGCGTAGTGGACAGGGGCACTGAAGCTTTCTTT. This gives the protein CSVVDRGTEAFF. The variable domain in full, completed from reference TRBV29-1 and TRBJ1-1, reads SAVISQKPSRDICQRGTSLTIQCQVDSQVTMMFWYRQQPGQSLTLIATANQGSEATYESGFVIDKFPISRPNLTFSTLTVSNMSPEDSSIYLCSVVDRGTEAFFGQGTRLTVV.